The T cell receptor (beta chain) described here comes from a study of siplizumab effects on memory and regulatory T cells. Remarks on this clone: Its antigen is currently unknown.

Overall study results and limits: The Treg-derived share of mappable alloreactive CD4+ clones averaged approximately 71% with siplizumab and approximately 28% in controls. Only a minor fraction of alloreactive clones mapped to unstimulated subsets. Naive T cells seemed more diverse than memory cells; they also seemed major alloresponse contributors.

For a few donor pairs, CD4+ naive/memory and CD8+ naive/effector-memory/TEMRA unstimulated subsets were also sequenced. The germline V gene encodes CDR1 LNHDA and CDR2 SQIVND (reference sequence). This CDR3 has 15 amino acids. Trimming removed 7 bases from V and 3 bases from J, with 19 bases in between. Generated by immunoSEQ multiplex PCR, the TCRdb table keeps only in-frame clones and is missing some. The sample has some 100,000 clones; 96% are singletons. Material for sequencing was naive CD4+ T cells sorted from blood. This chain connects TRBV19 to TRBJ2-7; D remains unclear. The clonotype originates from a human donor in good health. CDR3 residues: CASKKSPGIHYEQYF. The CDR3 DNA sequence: TGTGCCAGTAAGAAATCACCTGGGATCCACTACGAGCAGTACTTC.